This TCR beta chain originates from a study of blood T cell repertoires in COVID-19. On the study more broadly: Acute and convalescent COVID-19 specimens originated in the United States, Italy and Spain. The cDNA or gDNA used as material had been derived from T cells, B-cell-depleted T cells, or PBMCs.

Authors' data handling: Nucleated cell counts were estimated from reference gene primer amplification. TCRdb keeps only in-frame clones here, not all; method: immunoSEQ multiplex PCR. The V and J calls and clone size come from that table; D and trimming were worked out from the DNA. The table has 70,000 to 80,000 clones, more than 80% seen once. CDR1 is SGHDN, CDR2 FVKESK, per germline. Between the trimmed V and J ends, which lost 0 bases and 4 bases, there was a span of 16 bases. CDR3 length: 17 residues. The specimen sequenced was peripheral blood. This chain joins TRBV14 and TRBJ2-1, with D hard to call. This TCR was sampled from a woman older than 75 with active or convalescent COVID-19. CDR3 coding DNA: TGTGCCAGCAGCCAAGATCGTTATAGTGGTCGGTACAATGAGCAGTTCTTC. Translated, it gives CASSQDRYSGRYNEQFF.